Below, one T cell receptor (beta chain) is given with its context. These data originate in a study of blood T cell repertoires in COVID-19. V gave up 0 bases and J gave up 5 bases, with 10 bases separating them. This CDR3 comprises 14 residues. Germline V gene sequence: CDR1 KGHSH, CDR2 LQKENI. Libraries were prepared by immunoSEQ multiplex PCR; TCRdb keeps only in-frame clonotypes and omits some of them. The table has about 240,000 clones, roughly four fifths seen once. This clonotype originated in a woman aged 80 or over with acute or convalescent COVID-19. The chain links TRBV18 to TRBJ1-1; D is perhaps TRBD1 (5 bases). Sequencing was done on a sample of peripheral blood. The DNA of the CDR3 is TGTGCCAGCTCACCACCTAGGGGAGGAACTGAAGCTTTCTTT. Encoded protein: CASSPPRGGTEAFF.